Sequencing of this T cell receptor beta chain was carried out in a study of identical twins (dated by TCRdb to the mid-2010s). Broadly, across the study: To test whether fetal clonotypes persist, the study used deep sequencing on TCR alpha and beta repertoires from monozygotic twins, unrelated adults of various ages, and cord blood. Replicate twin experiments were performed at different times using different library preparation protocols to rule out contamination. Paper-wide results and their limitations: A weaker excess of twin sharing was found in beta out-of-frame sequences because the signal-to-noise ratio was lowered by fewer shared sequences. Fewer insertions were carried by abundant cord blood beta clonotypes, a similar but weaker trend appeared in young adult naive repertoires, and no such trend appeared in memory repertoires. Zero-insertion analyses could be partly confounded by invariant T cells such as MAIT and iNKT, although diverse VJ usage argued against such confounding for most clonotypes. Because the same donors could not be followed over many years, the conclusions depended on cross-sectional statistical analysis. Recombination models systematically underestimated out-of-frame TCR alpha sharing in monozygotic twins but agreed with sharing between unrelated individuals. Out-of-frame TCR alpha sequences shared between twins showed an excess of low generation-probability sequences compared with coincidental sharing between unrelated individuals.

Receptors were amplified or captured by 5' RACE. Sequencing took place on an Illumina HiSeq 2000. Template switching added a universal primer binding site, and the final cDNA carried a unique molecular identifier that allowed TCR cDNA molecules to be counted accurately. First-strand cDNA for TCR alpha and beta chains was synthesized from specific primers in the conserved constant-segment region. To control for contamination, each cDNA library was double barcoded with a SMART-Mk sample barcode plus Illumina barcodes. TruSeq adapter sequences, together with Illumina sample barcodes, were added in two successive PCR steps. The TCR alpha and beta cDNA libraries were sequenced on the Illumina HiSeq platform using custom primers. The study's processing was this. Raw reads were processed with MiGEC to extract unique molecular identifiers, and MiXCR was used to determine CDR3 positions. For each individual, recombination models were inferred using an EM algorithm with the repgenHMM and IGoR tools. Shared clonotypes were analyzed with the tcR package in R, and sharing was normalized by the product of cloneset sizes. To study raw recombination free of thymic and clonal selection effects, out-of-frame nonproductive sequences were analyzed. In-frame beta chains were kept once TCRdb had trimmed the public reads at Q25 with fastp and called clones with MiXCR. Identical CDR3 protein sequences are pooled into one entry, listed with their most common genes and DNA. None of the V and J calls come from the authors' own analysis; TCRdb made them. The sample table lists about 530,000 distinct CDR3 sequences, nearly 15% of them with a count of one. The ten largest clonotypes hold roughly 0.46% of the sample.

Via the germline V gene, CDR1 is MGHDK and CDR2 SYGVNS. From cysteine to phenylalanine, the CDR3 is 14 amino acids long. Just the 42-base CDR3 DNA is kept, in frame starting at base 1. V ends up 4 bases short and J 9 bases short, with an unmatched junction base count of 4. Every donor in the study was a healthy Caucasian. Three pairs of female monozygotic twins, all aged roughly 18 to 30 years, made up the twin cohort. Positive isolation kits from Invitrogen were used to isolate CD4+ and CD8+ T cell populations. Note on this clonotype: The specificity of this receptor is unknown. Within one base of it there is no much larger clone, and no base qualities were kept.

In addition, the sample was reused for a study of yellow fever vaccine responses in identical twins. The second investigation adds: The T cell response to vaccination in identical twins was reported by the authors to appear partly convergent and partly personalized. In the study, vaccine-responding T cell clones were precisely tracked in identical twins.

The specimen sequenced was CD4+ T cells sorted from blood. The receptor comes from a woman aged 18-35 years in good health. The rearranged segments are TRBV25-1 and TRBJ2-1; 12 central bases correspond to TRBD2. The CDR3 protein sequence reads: CASSVLLAGGEQFF. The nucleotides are TGTGCCAGCAGTGTCTTACTAGCGGGGGGTGAGCAGTTCTTC.